This T cell receptor (beta chain) comes out of a study of blood T cell repertoires in COVID-19. Background on the study: Recovery meant two consecutive negative NP/OP PCR tests, professional clearance, or resolved symptoms.

The CDR3 loop spans 18 amino acids. Germline V gene lookup returns CDR1 LNHDA and CDR2 SQIVND (reference sequence). V gave up 5 bases and J gave up 6 bases; unmatched junction bases: 16. Here immunoSEQ multiplex PCR was the method, and the copy in TCRdb shows in-frame clones only, minus some. The sample lists approximately 200,000 clones, more than 75% occurring once. Material for sequencing was PBMCs or T cells enriched from blood (not recorded which). The origin of this receptor is a man younger than 40 in a cohort exposed to, infected with or recovered from COVID-19 (not recorded which). This chain connects TRBV19 to TRBJ2-1, with 10 bases aligning to TRBD1. For the CDR3, the DNA is TGTGCCAGTAGTCTCTACTCTCCCGGGACAGGGGTTCCCAATGAGCAGTTCTTC. Residues: CASSLYSPGTGVPNEQFF.